This entry features one TCR beta chain sequence. This specimen belongs to a study of T cell responses to AZD1222 COVID-19 vaccine. Trimming at V came to 3 bases and at J to 4 bases, leaving 9 bases not matched to a gene. Germline CDR1 reads SGDLS; CDR2 reads YYNGEE. CDR3 length equals 15 residues. The data were produced by immunoSEQ multiplex PCR, yet TCRdb's version contains in-frame clones alone and is incomplete. The repertoire holds 100,000 or so clones, with approximately 96% as singletons. The chain couples TRBV9 to TRBJ1-2, with TRBD1 matching 7 bases. The sample was peripheral blood, taken on day 0 of AZD1222 vaccination. The sequence was collected from an adult in good health. The CDR3 DNA reads TGTGCCAGCAGCGCGAACTCGGCAGGGGGCTATGGCTACACCTTC. Translating gives CASSANSAGGYGYTF.